These 16 T cell receptor beta chains originate from one sample sequenced in a study of chemoradiotherapy in HPV16-positive cancers. Here immunoSEQ multiplex PCR was the method, and the copy in TCRdb shows in-frame clones only, minus some. The table lists some 19,000 clones, roughly 86% of them singletons. Here the sequenced sample was blood, taken from a patient who underwent chemoradiotherapy. The receptors derive from a human donor with HPV-associated anogenital cancer.

This chain connects TRBV27 to TRBJ2-1, with D possibly being TRBD2 (6 bases). Germline V gene sequence: CDR1 MNHEY, CDR2 SMNVEV (reference sequence). V was clipped by 10 bases and J by 7 bases, with 11 bases between them. The CDR3 is 11 residues long. CDR3 in amino acids: CAISRDNEQFF. The CDR3 DNA sequence: TGTGCCATTTCGCGGGATAATGAGCAGTTCTTC.

The CDR3 DNA reads as TGTGCCAGCAGTCGTTACAGCCTTTCCTCGAGCTCTGGAAACACCATATATTTT. Amino acid sequence: CASSRYSLSSSSGNTIYF. The chain joins TRBV27 to TRBJ1-3; no reliable D call. The CDR3 is 18 amino acids. Deletions cut 5 bases from V and 0 bases from J, with 20 bases between. Germline loops: CDR1 MNHEY, CDR2 SMNVEV (reference sequence).

This clone was observed a single time. The J gene is TRBJ1-4, the V gene TRBV27, with D maybe TRBD1 (5 bases). This CDR3 has 12 residues. Germline CDR1 MNHEY, CDR2 SMNVEV (reference sequence). Trimming shortened V by 5 bases and J by 8 bases, and 9 bases separated the two germline ends. CDR3 loop: CASSPGYEKLFF. The CDR3 DNA follows: TGTGCCAGCAGTCCAGGGTACGAAAAACTGTTTTTT.

This clone was observed a single time. The chain employs TRBV29-1 and TRBJ1-2, with 11 bases that match TRBD1. This CDR3 comprises 16 residues. Germline CDR1 and CDR2: SQVTM and ANQGSEA. V shed 3 bases, J shed 4 bases, and the junction held 10 bases outside the gene matches. The CDR3 nucleotides are TGCAGCGTTGACTCTCCTCGGGACAGGGGGATCTATGGCTACACCTTC. It codes for CSVDSPRDRGIYGYTF. The full variable domain, in which reference TRBV29-1 and TRBJ1-2 provide the parts outside the CDR3, is SAVISQKPSRDICQRGTSLTIQCQVDSQVTMMFWYRQQPGQSLTLIATANQGSEATYESGFVIDKFPISRPNLTFSTLTVSNMSPEDSSIYLCSVDSPRDRGIYGYTFGSGTRLTVV.

This chain connects TRBV19 to TRBJ1-5; 7 positions match TRBD1. Germline assignment: CDR1 LNHDA and CDR2 SQIVND (reference sequence). This CDR3 has 17 amino acids. The V segment lost 4 bases and the J segment 7 bases; nucleotides outside the gene matches: 16. CDR3 region: CASSRSGEGARRQPQHF. The CDR3 region has the DNA TGTGCCAGTAGTAGATCCGGTGAGGGGGCTCGGAGACAGCCCCAGCATTTT.

The chain combines TRBV7-6 with TRBJ2-2, with 7 bases fitting TRBD1. V dropped 3 bases and J dropped 13; count of bases not matched to a gene: 8. CDR3 length equals 13 residues. Germline V CDR1 and CDR2: SGHVS, FNYEAQ. The CDR3 protein is CASSFSGTEVLFF. CDR3 in DNA: TGTGCCAGCAGCTTTTCCGGGACAGAGGTGCTGTTTTTT. The entire variable domain, with the rest obtained from reference TRBV7-6 and TRBJ2-2, is as follows: GAGVSQSPRYKVTKRGQDVALRCDPISGHVSLYWYRQALGQGPEFLTYFNYEAQQDKSGLPNDRFSAERPEGSISTLTIQRTEQRDSAMYRCASSFSGTEVLFFGEGSRLTVL.

This chain uses TRBV6-5 with TRBJ1-4, with 7 bases that match TRBD1. The CDR3 runs to 15 residues. V was clipped by 6 bases and J by 7 bases; unmatched bases: 11. Germline V CDR1 and CDR2: MNHEY, SVGAGI. CDR3 bases: TGTGCCAGCAGCTCGGGACAGCCAGGGACTGAAAAACTGTTTTTT. Its translation is CASSSGQPGTEKLFF.

This chain uses TRBV18 with TRBJ2-7; TRBD2 agrees at 11 bases. There are 15 residues in the CDR3. Germline V gene data show CDR1 as KGHSH and CDR2 as LQKENI. V was clipped by 6 bases and J by 2 bases; unmatched bases: 6. In nucleotides, the CDR3 is TGTGCCAGCTCCCCTACTAGCGGGGGAACCTACGAGCAGTACTTC. This sequence encodes CASSPTSGGTYEQYF.

The gene calls are TRBV19 and TRBJ1-5; D is uncertain. V dropped 5 bases and J dropped 4 bases, with 6 bases sitting between them. CDR3 length: 12 amino acids. CDR1 and CDR2 (germline): LNHDA, SQIVND (reference sequence). CDR3 in DNA: TGTGCCAGTAGTGAAAGAAATCAGCCCCAGCATTTT. Translation gives CASSERNQPQHF.

This chain uses TRBV29-1 with TRBJ2-5, with 8 bases that match TRBD1. CDR1 SQVTM and CDR2 ANQGSEA come from the germline V gene. CDR3 size: 12 residues. V lost 6 bases and J lost 7; bases outside the gene matches: 7. The CDR3 spells CSVDRGQRTQYF. CDR3 DNA sequence: TGCAGCGTAGACAGGGGACAGCGGACCCAGTACTTC.

The chain links TRBV6-5 to TRBJ2-7; possibly TRBD2 for D (5 bases). V was cut by 5 bases and J by 0 bases, with 11 bases left in between. The CDR3 loop spans 14 amino acids. Germline values: CDR1 MNHEY, CDR2 SVGAGI. The CDR3 spells CASSRSGSSYEQYF. In nucleotides, the CDR3 is TGTGCCAGCAGTAGGTCGGGGAGCTCCTACGAGCAGTACTTC.

This rearrangement joins TRBV9 to TRBJ2-2; D is possibly TRBD1 (5 bases). Trimming pared 0 bases from V and 0 bases from J, leaving 9 bases between. Germline-derived CDR1 and CDR2 are SGDLS and YYNGEE. This CDR3 comprises 16 residues. Here the CDR3 reads CASSVEGNANTGELFF. The CDR3 bases are TGTGCCAGCAGCGTAGAGGGGAACGCGAACACCGGGGAGCTGTTTTTT.

V gene TRBV28 combines with J gene TRBJ2-3, with TRBD2 identical over 10 bases. Germline V gives CDR1 MDHEN, CDR2 SYDVKM. V lost 6 bases to trimming and J lost 6 bases; unmatched junction nucleotides: 12. The CDR3 is 16 amino acids. CDR3 loop: CASSHPGTSAFDTQYF. The CDR3 bases are TGTGCCAGCAGCCATCCCGGGACTAGCGCTTTCGATACGCAGTATTTT.

The chain couples TRBV27 to TRBJ1-2; TRBD1 matches at 8 bases. J was trimmed by 1 base and V by 6 bases; bases with no gene match: 7. The length of the CDR3 is 15 residues. The germline V gene encodes CDR1 MNHEY and CDR2 SMNVEV (reference sequence). CDR3 nucleotide sequence: TGTGCCAGCAGGGGACAGGCTCACCTTAACTATGGCTACACCTTC. Amino acids: CASRGQAHLNYGYTF.

The rearrangement uses TRBV7-6 and TRBJ2-5, with 8 bases matching TRBD1. Germline V lookup: CDR1 SGHVS, CDR2 FNYEAQ. With V trimmed by 4 bases and J by 2 bases, 6 bases remained unmatched. CDR3 length: 15 amino acids. In DNA, the CDR3 is TGTGCCAGCAGCTCCAACAGGGGGTCTCAAGAGACCCAGTACTTC. This translates into CASSSNRGSQETQYF.

In its sample, this clone was seen once. J is TRBJ1-4 and V is TRBV19, with a weak D call TRBD1 (5 bases). The CDR3 has 15 residues. Deletions cut 0 bases from V and 5 bases from J, with 10 bases between. Per the germline V gene, CDR1 is LNHDA and CDR2 is SQIVND (reference sequence). CDR3 region: CASSIDGAKNEKLFF. The CDR3 coding sequence is TGTGCCAGTAGTATAGATGGGGCGAAGAATGAAAAACTGTTTTTT.